What follows are 21 T cell receptor beta chains derived from one specimen sequenced in a study of regulatory T cells in long-lasting Graves disease. Researchers made TCR beta libraries by using iRepertoire HTBI primers and running Arm-PCR on CDR3 regions. TCRdb fed the multiplex PCR reads into MiXCR, producing one record per CDR3 protein. There are around 450,000 distinct CDR3 sequences in the sample; about 15% occur only once, and about 8.2% lies in the top ten. Documented time point: newly diagnosed GD, antithyroid drugs for less than 3 months. Researchers made the TCR library from RNA that was extracted from PBMCs. A further study also used this sample, focusing on T cells in Graves' hyperthyroidism and ophthalmopathy.

The sample consisted of peripheral blood mononuclear cells (PBMCs), taken at new diagnosis, from a patient treated with antithyroid drugs. The receptor source for this set is a woman aged 40-49 years with Graves disease.

The V call is TRBV7-9, the J call TRBJ2-1; 16 bases agree with TRBD2. Per the germline V gene, CDR1 is SEHNR and CDR2 is FQNEAQ (reference sequence). V lost 5 bases and J lost 14; bases outside the gene matches: 3. The length of the CDR3 is 13 residues. CDR3 DNA: TGTGCCAGCAGCCCCGGGACTAGCGGGGGGGAGTTCTTC. Translation gives CASSPGTSGGEFF.

V is TRBV29-1 and J is TRBJ1-1; possible D gene TRBD1, 5 bases. Germline V CDR1 and CDR2: SQVTM, ANQGSEA. This CDR3 has 16 amino acids. V gave up 5 bases and J gave up 0 bases, with 19 bases separating them. CDR3 DNA: TGCAGCGTTACGACGTATTTGGGACGGGTGAACACTGAAGCTTTCTTT. Translating gives CSVTTYLGRVNTEAFF.

Concerning this clonotype itself: This likely reflects a read error, since a far larger clone is one base away. V and J are TRBV28 and TRBJ1-2, with D perhaps TRBD1 (6 bases). V shed 5 bases and J shed 0 bases, with 13 bases lying between them. Germline lookup yields CDR1 MDHEN and CDR2 SYDVKM. The CDR3 loop spans 15 amino acids. This CDR3 reads CASSGRDTANYGYTF. Written as DNA, the CDR3 is TGTGCCAGCAGTGGTCGGGACACTGCTAACTATGGCTACACCTTC.

As concerns this clonotype: A much more abundant neighbour one base away suggests this may be a read error. The gene calls are TRBV6-2 or TRBV6-3 and TRBJ1-1; TRBD1 matches at 12 bases. Losses at the gene ends were 5 bases for V and 10 bases for J; bases not matched to a gene: 8. This CDR3 is built from 14 residues. The germline V gene has CDR1 MNHEY and CDR2 SVGEGT. The CDR3 DNA follows: TGTGCCAGCAGTCTGCCCGGGACAGGGGGCATAGCTTTCTTT. Translated, it gives CASSLPGTGGIAFF.

At least ten counts were recorded for this clonotype. The chain is built from TRBV29-1 and TRBJ2-5; possibly TRBD1 for D (6 bases). There are 16 residues in the CDR3. Germline CDR1 SQVTM, CDR2 ANQGSEA. The V gene lost 1 base and the J gene lost 3 bases, with 18 bases spanning the gap. The CDR3 region has the DNA TGCAGCGTTGAAGGGGCCTCGGACAGACCAAAAGAGACCCAGTACTTC. Translation: CSVEGASDRPKETQYF.

This clonotype appeared a few times. A junction end diverges from the germline sequence, so it may reflect a read error. V is TRBV7-2 and J is TRBJ2-7; 10 positions agree with TRBD1. Germline V gene data show CDR1 as SGHTA and CDR2 as FQGNSA. This CDR3 has 15 residues. The CDR3 loop reads CVSSSDRGFTYEQYF. The CDR3 nucleotides are TGTGTCAGCAGCTCGGACAGGGGGTTTACCTACGAGCAGTACTTC. Together with reference TRBV7-2 and TRBJ2-7, the CDR3 gives the full variable domain: GAGVSQSPSNKVTEKGKDVELRCDPISGHTALYWYRQSLGQGLEFLIYFQGNSAPDKSGLPSDRFSAERTGGSVSTLTIQRTQQEDSAVYLCVSSSDRGFTYEQYFGPGTRLTVT.

V usage is TRBV10-3 and J usage is TRBJ2-7, with no clear D. The CDR3 spans 17 residues. Trimming stripped 3 bases from V and 3 bases from J, with 21 bases between. The germline V gene encodes CDR1 ENHRY and CDR2 SYGVKD. CDR3 in amino acids: CAISDYGRVRRLYEQYF. The CDR3 coding sequence is TGTGCCATCAGTGACTATGGTAGGGTTCGCCGACTCTACGAGCAGTACTTC.

This clonotype was found many times. CDR3 amino acids: CASSSSPRLYNEQFF. CDR3 nucleotides: TGTGCCAGCAGTTCAAGTCCCCGGTTATACAATGAGCAGTTCTTC. The chain couples TRBV28 to TRBJ2-1; the D is unclear. The germline gives CDR1 MDHEN, CDR2 SYDVKM. The CDR3 is 15 residues long. V was pared by 4 bases and J by 4 bases, with 14 bases between.

This clonotype was seen many times. This chain uses TRBV12-3 or TRBV12-4 with TRBJ2-1, with D uncertain. CDR3 length: 14 amino acids. V lost 6 bases, J lost 1 base, and 10 bases lay in between. In nucleotides, the CDR3 is TGTGCCAGCAGCTCAACACTATCCTACAATGAGCAGTTCTTC. Its translation is CASSSTLSYNEQFF.

This clonotype has more than one count but fewer than ten. The chain carries TRBV24-1 and TRBJ1-2; D gene unclear. The V and J ends lost 0 bases and 1 base respectively, with 5 bases between them. Germline CDR1 and CDR2: KGHDR and SFDVKD. The CDR3 length is 14 residues. The CDR3, as DNA: TGTGCCACCAGTGATTTGAACAGTAACTATGGCTACACCTTC. Residues: CATSDLNSNYGYTF.

This clonotype was counted many times. The chain combines TRBV11-2 with TRBJ2-7; perhaps D is TRBD1 or TRBD2 (5 bases each). Germline CDR1 SGHAT, CDR2 FQNNGV. V was pared by 4 bases and J by 7 bases, with 11 bases between. This CDR3 spans 12 amino acids. Here the CDR3 reads CASSSYGTEQYF. The CDR3 region has the DNA TGTGCCAGCAGCTCCTACGGGACGGAGCAGTACTTC.

Details on this clonotype: Since a far larger clone is one base different, this is likely a read error. The V call is TRBV2, the J call TRBJ2-4; D is unresolved. V gave up 7 bases and J gave up 13 bases, with 14 bases separating them. The CDR3 extends over 11 amino acids. Germline V gene data show CDR1 as SNHLY and CDR2 as FYNNEI. The CDR3 nucleotides are TGTGCCAGCATCATTTCCAATGAGCAGTACTTC. This gives the protein CASIISNEQYF.

This clonotype occurred many times. The chain employs TRBV2 and TRBJ2-1, with 7 bases identical to TRBD2. Germline V gene data show CDR1 as SNHLY and CDR2 as FYNNEI. The ends lost 5 bases at V and 8 bases at J; junction bases unmatched: 6. The CDR3 consists of 13 residues. The CDR3 DNA follows: TGTGCCAGCAGTACCGGACTAGGCGATGAGCAGTTCTTC. Translating gives CASSTGLGDEQFF.

This clonotype was detected ten times or more. This rearrangement joins TRBV2 to TRBJ1-1, with unresolved D. Trimming removed 5 bases at V and 0 bases at J, with 22 bases between. Germline-derived CDR1 and CDR2 are SNHLY and FYNNEI. The CDR3 covers 18 residues. The CDR3 nucleotides are TGTGCCAGCAGTATTACCAACACGGAGTCTCTCATGAACACTGAAGCTTTCTTT. Protein product: CASSITNTESLMNTEAFF.

This chain joins TRBV13 and TRBJ2-2; 14 bases are shared with TRBD2. CDR1 is PRHDT, CDR2 FYEKMQ, per germline (reference sequence). This CDR3 region has 17 residues. V lost 4 bases and J lost 6; bases outside the gene matches: 7. This CDR3 reads CASSSSPGLAGAGELFF. For the CDR3, the DNA is TGTGCCAGCAGCTCGTCTCCGGGACTAGCGGGAGCCGGGGAGCTGTTTTTT.

This clonotype was detected many times. This chain links TRBV7-9 with TRBJ2-5; tentatively, D is TRBD1 or TRBD2 (5 bases each). CDR1 is SEHNR, CDR2 FQNEAQ, per germline (reference sequence). Trimming took off 3 bases at V and 5 bases at J, with 13 bases between the two ends. CDR3 length: 14 residues. The CDR3 DNA reads TGTGCCAGCAGCTTTGGGGGAGCCGGCGAGACCCAGTACTTC. Its protein is CASSFGGAGETQYF.

This clonotype was recorded a few times. Being one base from a much bigger clone, this may be a read error. No conserved phenylalanine or tryptophan ends this CDR3, so it is likely a read error. This chain uses TRBV18 with TRBJ1-1; tentatively, D is TRBD1 (5 bases). Looked up from germline, CDR1 is KGHSH and CDR2 is LQKENI. The CDR3 spans 15 residues. Trimming removed 6 bases at V and 1 base at J, with 15 bases between. CDR3 coding DNA: TGTGCCAGCTCCGAGGATGATGGGGCGAACACTGAAGCTTTCCTT. Translating it yields CASSEDDGANTEAFL.

This clonotype was detected ten times or more. V and J are TRBV2 and TRBJ2-1, with 9 nucleotides matching TRBD2. The CDR3 spans 18 residues. Trimming removed 7 bases from V and 0 bases from J; junction bases left unmatched: 13. CDR1 is SNHLY and CDR2 is FYNNEI in the germline V gene. CDR3: CASTRLADPPSSYNEQFF. In nucleotides, the CDR3 is TGTGCCAGCACTCGACTAGCGGATCCCCCGAGCTCCTACAATGAGCAGTTCTTC.

This clonotype has a count of ten or more. The V call is TRBV12-3 or TRBV12-4, the J call TRBJ1-5, with TRBD1 matching 10 bases. This CDR3 has 17 amino acids. The V and J ends lost 6 bases and 0 bases, in that order; junction bases with no gene match: 8. The CDR3 DNA follows: TGTGCCAGCAGACCCGGGACAGGGGAGTATAGCAATCAGCCCCAGCATTTT. Its protein is CASRPGTGEYSNQPQHF.

V and J are TRBV11-2 and TRBJ1-5; D unresolved. V was shortened by 4 bases and J by 0 bases, with 13 bases between the two germline ends. Germline loops: CDR1 SGHAT, CDR2 FQNNGV. The CDR3 has 16 residues. CDR3 coding DNA: TGTGCCAGCAGCTCTTATACTGACGGTAGCAATCAGCCCCAGCATTTT. This codes for CASSSYTDGSNQPQHF.

This clonotype was counted many times. The chain carries TRBV6-2 or TRBV6-3 and TRBJ2-7, with D unclear. Deletions cut 2 bases from V and 6 bases from J, with 14 bases between. CDR3 length equals 14 residues. The V gene's germline CDR1 is MNHEY and CDR2 SVGEGT. The CDR3 region is CASSYRGPFGEQYF. CDR3 DNA sequence: TGTGCCAGCAGTTACCGAGGACCTTTCGGCGAGCAGTACTTC.